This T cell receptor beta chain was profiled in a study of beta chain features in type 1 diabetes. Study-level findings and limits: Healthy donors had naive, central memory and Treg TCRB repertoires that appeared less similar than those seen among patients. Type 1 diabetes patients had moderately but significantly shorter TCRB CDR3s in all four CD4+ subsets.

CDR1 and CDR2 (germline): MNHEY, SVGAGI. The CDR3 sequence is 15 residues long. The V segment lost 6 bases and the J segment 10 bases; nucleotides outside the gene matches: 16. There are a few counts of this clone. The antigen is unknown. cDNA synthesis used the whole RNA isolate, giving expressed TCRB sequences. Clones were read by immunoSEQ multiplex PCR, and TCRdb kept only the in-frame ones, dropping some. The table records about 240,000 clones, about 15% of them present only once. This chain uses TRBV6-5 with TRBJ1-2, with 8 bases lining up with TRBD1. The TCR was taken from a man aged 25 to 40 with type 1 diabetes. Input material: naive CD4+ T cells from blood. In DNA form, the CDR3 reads TGTGCCAGCAGCCGACAGTCACAGGGGGACCCAGTCTACACCTTC. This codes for CASSRQSQGDPVYTF.